This T cell receptor (beta chain) was identified during a study of tumor-infiltrating lymphocytes in localized non-small cell lung cancer. At the level of the study: Several tumor histologies, both smoking statuses, and some post-neoadjuvant chemotherapy samples were included.

Sequenced by immunoSEQ multiplex PCR; TCRdb stores in-frame clones only, minus some. This table holds about 24,000 clones, roughly three fifths found once. Study-wide points: T-cell fraction did not differ between immunotypes IM1 and IM2.

This clone was recorded a few times. Its antigen is currently unknown. CDR1 is KGHSH and CDR2 is LQKENI in the germline V gene. Between the trimmed V and J ends, which lost 6 bases and 4 bases, there was a span of 10 bases. The CDR3 is 13 residues long. The rearrangement links TRBV18 to TRBJ1-5, with D possibly TRBD1 on 6 matching bases. This sequence was found in a human donor with non-small cell lung cancer. Source material: lung tumor tissue. The CDR3 sequence: CASSDSLNQPQHF. In nucleotides, the CDR3 is TGTGCCAGCTCGGACAGCCTGAATCAGCCCCAGCATTTT.